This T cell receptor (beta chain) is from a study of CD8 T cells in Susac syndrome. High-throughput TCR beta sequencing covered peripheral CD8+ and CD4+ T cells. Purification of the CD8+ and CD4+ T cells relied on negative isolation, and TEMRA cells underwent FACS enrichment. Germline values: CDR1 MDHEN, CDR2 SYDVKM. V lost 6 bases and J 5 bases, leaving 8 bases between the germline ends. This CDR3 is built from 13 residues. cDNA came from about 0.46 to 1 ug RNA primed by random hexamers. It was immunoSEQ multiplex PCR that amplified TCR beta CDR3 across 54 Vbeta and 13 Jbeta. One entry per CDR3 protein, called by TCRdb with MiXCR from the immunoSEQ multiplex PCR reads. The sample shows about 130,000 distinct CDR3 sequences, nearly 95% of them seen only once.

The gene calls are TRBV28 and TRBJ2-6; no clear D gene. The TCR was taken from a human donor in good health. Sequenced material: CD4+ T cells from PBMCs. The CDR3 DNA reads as TGTGCCAGCAGCGATACCTGGGCCAACGTCCTGACTTTC. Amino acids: CASSDTWANVLTF.